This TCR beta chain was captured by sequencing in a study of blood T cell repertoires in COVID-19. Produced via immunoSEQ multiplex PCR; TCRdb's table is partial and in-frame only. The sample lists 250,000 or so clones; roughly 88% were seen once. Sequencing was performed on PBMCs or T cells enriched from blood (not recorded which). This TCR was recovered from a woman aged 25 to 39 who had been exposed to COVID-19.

This chain's CDR3 is CASKRQGGQPQHF. CDR3 bases: TGTGCCAGCAAACGACAGGGGGGCCAGCCCCAGCATTTT. The rearrangement links TRBV2 to TRBJ1-5; 9 nucleotides line up with TRBD1. This CDR3 has 13 residues. J gave up 7 bases and V 7 bases, and 5 bases lay outside the gene matches. Germline V gives CDR1 SNHLY, CDR2 FYNNEI.